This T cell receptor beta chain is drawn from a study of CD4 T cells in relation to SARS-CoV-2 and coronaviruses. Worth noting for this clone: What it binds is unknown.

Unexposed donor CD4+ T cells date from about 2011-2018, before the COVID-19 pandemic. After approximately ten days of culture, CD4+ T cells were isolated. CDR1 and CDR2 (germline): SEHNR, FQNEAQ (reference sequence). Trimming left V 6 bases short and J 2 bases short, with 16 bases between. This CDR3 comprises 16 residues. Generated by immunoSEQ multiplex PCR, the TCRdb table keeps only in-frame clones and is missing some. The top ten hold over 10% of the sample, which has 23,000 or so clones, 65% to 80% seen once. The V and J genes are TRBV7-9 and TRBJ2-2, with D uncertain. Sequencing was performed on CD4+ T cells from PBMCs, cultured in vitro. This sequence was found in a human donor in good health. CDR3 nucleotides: TGTGCCAGCAGTCCTCGCAGCTGGGCAAACACCGGGGAGCTGTTTTTT. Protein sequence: CASSPRSWANTGELFF.